These 15 T cell receptor beta chains originate from one sample sequenced in a study of blood T cell repertoires in COVID-19. Produced via immunoSEQ multiplex PCR; TCRdb's table is partial and in-frame only. The repertoire consists of 40,000 to 60,000 clones, with 70% to 85% occurring once and the leading ten covering 25%. Sequencing input: peripheral blood. The receptors were gathered from a man between 65 and 79 years old with acute or convalescent COVID-19.

V and J are TRBV3-1 (or the pseudogene TRBV3-2) and TRBJ2-5; tentatively, D is TRBD2 (7 bases). The germline gives CDR1 LGHDT, CDR2 YNNKEL (reference sequence). V lost 4 bases and J lost 5, with 17 bases in between. The CDR3 is made up of 15 amino acids. The CDR3 nucleotides are TGTGCCAGCAGCCTTCATCCGGGGGGCGAGGAGACCCAGTACTTC. This sequence encodes CASSLHPGGEETQYF.

The chain links TRBV18 to TRBJ2-5, with D possibly matching TRBD2 (6 bases). The CDR3 totals 15 residues. CDR1 KGHSH and CDR2 LQKENI come from the germline V gene. Trimming took off 3 bases at V and 5 bases at J, with 16 bases between the two ends. The CDR3 DNA reads as TGTGCCAGCTCACCGCGAGTAGGGAGGATGGAGACCCAGTACTTC. Translating gives CASSPRVGRMETQYF.

The genes are TRBV25-1 and TRBJ2-2; D is possibly TRBD2 (5 bases). The CDR3 is made up of 15 amino acids. Germline V CDR1 and CDR2: MGHDK, SYGVNS. Trimming removed 2 bases at V and 7 bases at J, with 14 bases between. The CDR3: CASSEPGSSGGELFF. In DNA form, the CDR3 reads TGTGCCAGCAGTGAACCGGGGTCCTCCGGCGGGGAGCTGTTTTTT.

This chain uses TRBV12-3 or TRBV12-4 with TRBJ2-3; D perhaps matches TRBD2 (5 bases). This CDR3 contains 13 residues. Trimming cost V 6 bases and J 1 base, with 8 bases left between them. The CDR3 protein is CASRWRGTDTQYF. CDR3 in DNA: TGTGCCAGCAGATGGCGGGGCACAGATACGCAGTATTTT.

This chain connects TRBV10-3 to TRBJ1-4; D may be TRBD1 (6 bases). The CDR3 consists of 17 residues. V was cut by 0 bases and J by 3 bases, with 14 bases left in between. CDR1 and CDR2 from the germline V gene are ENHRY and SYGVKD. CDR3 DNA sequence: TGTGCCATCAGTGAGTCGAGGCCAGGGGCGGCTAATGAAAAACTGTTTTTT. This codes for CAISESRPGAANEKLFF.

V and J are TRBV6-2 or TRBV6-3 and TRBJ1-2; 8 nucleotides match TRBD1. V dropped 6 bases and J dropped 4; count of bases not matched to a gene: 10. CDR1 and CDR2 (germline): MNHEY, SVGEGT. The CDR3 is 15 residues long. The CDR3 spells CASSHHTGQAYGYTF. The CDR3 DNA reads as TGTGCCAGCAGCCACCACACGGGACAGGCCTATGGCTACACCTTC.

J is TRBJ2-5 and V is TRBV5-4; TRBD2 matches 11 bases. The CDR3 contains 15 residues. Per the germline V gene, CDR1 is SGHNT and CDR2 is YYREEE (reference sequence). The trim removed 2 bases at V and 3 bases at J, leaving 3 bases unmatched. The chain's CDR3 is CASSLLAGVEETQYF. DNA of the CDR3: TGTGCCAGCAGCTTACTAGCGGGAGTTGAAGAGACCCAGTACTTC. The full variable domain, its missing parts supplied by reference TRBV5-4 and TRBJ2-5, is ETGVTQSPTHLIKTRGQQVTLRCSSQSGHNTVSWYQQALGQGPQFIFQYYREEENGRGNFPPRFSGLQFPNYSSELNVNALELDDSALYLCASSLLAGVEETQYFGPGTRLLVL.

The V gene is TRBV27, the J gene TRBJ2-7, with 7 bases matching TRBD1. This CDR3 comprises 13 residues. CDR1 and CDR2 from the germline V gene are MNHEY and SMNVEV (reference sequence). The V gene end was trimmed by 7 bases and the J gene end by 6 bases; junction bases not matched to a gene: 9. CDR3 loop: CASNIQGKGEQYF. For the CDR3, the DNA is TGTGCCAGCAACATACAGGGGAAAGGCGAGCAGTACTTC.

The rearrangement joins TRBV25-1 to TRBJ2-3; D is perhaps TRBD2 (5 bases). CDR3 length: 12 residues. Germline V gives CDR1 MGHDK, CDR2 SYGVNS. The V end lost 6 bases, the J end lost 6 bases, and 10 bases lay between the germline ends. The CDR3 spells CASSLSGDTQYF. Here the CDR3 DNA reads TGTGCCAGCAGCCTATCGGGGGATACGCAGTATTTT.

This chain connects TRBV9 to TRBJ1-1; 8 bases map to TRBD1. Trimming took 0 bases from V and 7 from J; bases not matched to a gene: 8. Per germline, CDR1 SGDLS and CDR2 YYNGEE. This CDR3 is 15 amino acids long. In DNA form, the CDR3 reads TGTGCCAGCAGCGTAGGTGGTGGCAGGGGGCTTGAAGCTTTCTTT. Translated, it gives CASSVGGGRGLEAFF.

V and J are TRBV7-2 and TRBJ2-3; TRBD2 agrees at 10 bases. The CDR3 has 16 amino acids. CDR1 SGHTA and CDR2 FQGNSA come from the germline V gene. V dropped 5 bases and J dropped 1; count of bases not matched to a gene: 6. The CDR3 DNA is TGTGCCAGCAGCCCCTTAAGCGGGAGGGGCACAGATACGCAGTATTTT. The encoded protein is CASSPLSGRGTDTQYF.

This rearrangement joins TRBV13 to TRBJ2-3, with 7 bases lining up with TRBD1. Trimming at V came to 4 bases and at J to 2 bases, leaving 9 bases not matched to a gene. The CDR3 sequence is 16 residues long. In germline, CDR1 is PRHDT, CDR2 FYEKMQ (reference sequence). The CDR3 spells CASSYRDSPDTDTQYF. The DNA for the CDR3 is TGTGCCAGCAGCTACAGGGACAGCCCAGACACAGATACGCAGTATTTT.

This chain joins TRBV27 and TRBJ2-1; 11 bases are a match to TRBD2. J gave up 8 bases and V 5 bases, and 5 bases lay outside the gene matches. Germline-derived CDR1 and CDR2 are MNHEY and SMNVEV (reference sequence). This CDR3 comprises 14 residues. This CDR3 is CASSHGLAGDEQFF. The CDR3 region has the DNA TGTGCCAGCAGTCACGGACTAGCGGGTGATGAGCAGTTCTTC.

This chain uses TRBV30 with TRBJ1-2, with 9 bases lining up with TRBD1. The V gene's germline CDR1 is GTSNPN and CDR2 SVGIG (reference sequence). With V trimmed by 7 bases and J by 7 bases, 10 bases remained unmatched. The CDR3 runs 13 residues. In DNA, the CDR3 is TGTGCCTCGAAAGGACAGGGGATTGGTGGCTACACCTTC. As protein: CASKGQGIGGYTF.

The chain couples TRBV27 to TRBJ1-1, with a possible D match to TRBD1 (5 bases). Trimming stripped 4 bases from V and 1 base from J, with 7 bases between. Germline V gives CDR1 MNHEY, CDR2 SMNVEV (reference sequence). The CDR3 has 13 amino acids. In DNA, the CDR3 is TGTGCCAGCAGTTACAGGCCGAACACTGAAGCTTTCTTT. It is translated as CASSYRPNTEAFF.